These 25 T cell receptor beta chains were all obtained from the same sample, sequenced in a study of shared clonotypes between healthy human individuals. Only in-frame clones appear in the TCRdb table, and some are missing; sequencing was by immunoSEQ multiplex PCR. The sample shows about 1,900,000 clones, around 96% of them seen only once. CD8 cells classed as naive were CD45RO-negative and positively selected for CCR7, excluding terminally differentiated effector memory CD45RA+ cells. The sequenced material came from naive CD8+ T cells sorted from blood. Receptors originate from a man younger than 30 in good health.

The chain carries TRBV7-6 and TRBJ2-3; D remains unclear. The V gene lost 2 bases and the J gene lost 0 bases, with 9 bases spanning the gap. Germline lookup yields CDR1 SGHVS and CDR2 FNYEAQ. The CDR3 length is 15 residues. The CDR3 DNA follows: TGTGCCAGCAGCTTAACGCCCAAAAGCACAGATACGCAGTATTTT. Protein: CASSLTPKSTDTQYF.

As DNA, the CDR3 is TGTGCCTTGTCGGAGTCGGATGAGCAGTTCTTC. Translating gives CALSESDEQFF. This chain uses TRBV6-1 with TRBJ2-1, with D uncertain. The germline V and J ends were trimmed by 11 bases and 8 bases, with 13 bases remaining between them. Germline V gives CDR1 MNHNS, CDR2 SASEGT. The CDR3 has 11 amino acids.

CDR3 DNA sequence: TGTGCCAGCAGCTTAGCATTCGGATTGGAGCAGTTCTTC. This codes for CASSLAFGLEQFF. The J gene is TRBJ2-1, the V gene TRBV7-9; unclear D gene. Germline lookup yields CDR1 SEHNR and CDR2 FQNEAQ (reference sequence). This CDR3 has 13 residues. V lost 0 bases and J lost 10, with 10 bases in between.

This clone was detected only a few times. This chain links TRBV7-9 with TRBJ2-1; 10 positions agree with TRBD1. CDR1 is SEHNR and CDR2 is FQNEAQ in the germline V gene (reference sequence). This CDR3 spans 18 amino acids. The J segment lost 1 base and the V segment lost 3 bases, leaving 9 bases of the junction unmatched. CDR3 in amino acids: CASSLLDRGFGSYNEQFF. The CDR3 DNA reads TGTGCCAGCAGCTTGCTGGACAGGGGGTTTGGGTCCTACAATGAGCAGTTCTTC.

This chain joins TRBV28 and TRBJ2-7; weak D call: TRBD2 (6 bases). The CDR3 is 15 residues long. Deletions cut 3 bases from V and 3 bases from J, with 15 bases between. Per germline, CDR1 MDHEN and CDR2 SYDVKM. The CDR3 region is CASSLRGWLNYEQYF. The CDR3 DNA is TGTGCCAGCAGTTTGCGGGGCTGGCTAAACTACGAGCAGTACTTC.

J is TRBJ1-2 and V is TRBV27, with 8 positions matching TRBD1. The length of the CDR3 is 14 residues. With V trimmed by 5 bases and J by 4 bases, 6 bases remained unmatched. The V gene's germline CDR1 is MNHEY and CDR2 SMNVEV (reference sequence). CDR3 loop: CASSPTGAIYGYTF. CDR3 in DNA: TGTGCCAGCAGTCCGACAGGGGCCATCTATGGCTACACCTTC.

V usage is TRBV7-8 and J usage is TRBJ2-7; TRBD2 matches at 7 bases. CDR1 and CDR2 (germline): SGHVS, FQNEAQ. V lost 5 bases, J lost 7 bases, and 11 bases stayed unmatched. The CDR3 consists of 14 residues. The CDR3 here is CASSHWGGKREQYF. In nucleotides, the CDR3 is TGTGCCAGCAGCCATTGGGGAGGGAAGAGGGAGCAGTACTTC.

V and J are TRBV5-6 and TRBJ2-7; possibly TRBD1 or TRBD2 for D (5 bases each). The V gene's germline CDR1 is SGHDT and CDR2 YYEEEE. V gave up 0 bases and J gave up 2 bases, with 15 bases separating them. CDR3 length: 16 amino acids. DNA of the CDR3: TGTGCCAGCAGCTTGGAAGGGGCGGGTCCCCCCTACGAGCAGTACTTC. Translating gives CASSLEGAGPPYEQYF.

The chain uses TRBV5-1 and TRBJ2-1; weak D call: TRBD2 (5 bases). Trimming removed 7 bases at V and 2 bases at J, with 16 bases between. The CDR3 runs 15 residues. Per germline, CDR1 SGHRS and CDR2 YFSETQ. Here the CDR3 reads CASAIAGGPYNEQFF. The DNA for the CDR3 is TGCGCCAGCGCTATTGCGGGCGGACCCTACAATGAGCAGTTCTTC.

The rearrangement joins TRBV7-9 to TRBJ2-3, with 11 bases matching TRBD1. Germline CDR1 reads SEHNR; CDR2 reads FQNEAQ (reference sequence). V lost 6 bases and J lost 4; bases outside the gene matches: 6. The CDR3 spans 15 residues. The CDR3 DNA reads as TGTGCCAGCAGAAACGGACAGGGGGCCGCAGATACGCAGTATTTT. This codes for CASRNGQGAADTQYF.

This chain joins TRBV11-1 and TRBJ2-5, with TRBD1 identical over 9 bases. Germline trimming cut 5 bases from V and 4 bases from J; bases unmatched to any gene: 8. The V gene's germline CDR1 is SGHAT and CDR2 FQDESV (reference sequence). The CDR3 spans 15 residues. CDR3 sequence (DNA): TGTGCCAGCAGCGACGGGACAGGGAACGCAGAGACCCAGTACTTC. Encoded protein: CASSDGTGNAETQYF.

Written as DNA, the CDR3 is TGTGCCAGCAGTGAACGCTTGAATGAAAAACTGTTTTTT. The encoded protein is CASSERLNEKLFF. The chain couples TRBV6-1 to TRBJ1-4; D gene unclear. Germline V gene lookup returns CDR1 MNHNS and CDR2 SASEGT. Deletions cut 2 bases from V and 5 bases from J, with 6 bases between. The CDR3 has 13 amino acids.

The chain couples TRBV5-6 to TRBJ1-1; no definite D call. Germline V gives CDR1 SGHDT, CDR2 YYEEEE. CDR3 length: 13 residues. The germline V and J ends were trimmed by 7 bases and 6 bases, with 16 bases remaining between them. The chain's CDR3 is CASFAFLVPEAFF. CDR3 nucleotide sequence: TGTGCCAGCTTTGCTTTTTTAGTCCCTGAAGCTTTCTTT.

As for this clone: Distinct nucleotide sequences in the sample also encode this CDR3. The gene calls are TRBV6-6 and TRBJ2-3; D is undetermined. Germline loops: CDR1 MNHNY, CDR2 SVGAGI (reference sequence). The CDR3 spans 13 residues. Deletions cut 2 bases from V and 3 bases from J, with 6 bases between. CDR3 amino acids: CASSYTGTDTQYF. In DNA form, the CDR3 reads TGTGCCAGCAGTTACACCGGAACAGATACGCAGTATTTT.

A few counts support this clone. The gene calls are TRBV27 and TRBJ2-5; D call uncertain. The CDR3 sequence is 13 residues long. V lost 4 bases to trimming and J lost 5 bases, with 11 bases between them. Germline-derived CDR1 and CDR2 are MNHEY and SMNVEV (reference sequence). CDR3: CASSSSRLETQYF. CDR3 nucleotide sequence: TGTGCCAGCAGTTCGTCTCGGTTGGAGACCCAGTACTTC.

CDR3 nucleotide sequence: TGTGCCAGCAGTGAAGTAGAGTGGCGGAGCTCCTACAATGAGCAGTTCTTC. Translation: CASSEVEWRSSYNEQFF. The V and J genes are TRBV6-1 and TRBJ2-1; D call uncertain. This CDR3 region has 17 residues. Per the germline V gene, CDR1 is MNHNS and CDR2 is SASEGT. The ends were cut back, 1 base at V and 0 bases at J, with 13 bases in the middle.

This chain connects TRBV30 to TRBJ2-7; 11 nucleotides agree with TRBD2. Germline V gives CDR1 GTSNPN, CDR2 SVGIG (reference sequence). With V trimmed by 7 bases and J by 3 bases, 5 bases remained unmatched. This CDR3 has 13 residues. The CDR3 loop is CAFSTSGDYEQYF. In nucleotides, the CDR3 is TGTGCCTTCTCGACTAGCGGGGACTACGAGCAGTACTTC.

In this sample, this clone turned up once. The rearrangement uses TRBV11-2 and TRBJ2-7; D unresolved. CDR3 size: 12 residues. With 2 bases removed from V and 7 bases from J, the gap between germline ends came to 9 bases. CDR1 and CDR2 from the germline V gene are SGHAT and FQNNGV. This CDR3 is CASSLSAVEQYF. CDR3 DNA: TGTGCCAGCAGCTTATCAGCAGTTGAGCAGTACTTC.

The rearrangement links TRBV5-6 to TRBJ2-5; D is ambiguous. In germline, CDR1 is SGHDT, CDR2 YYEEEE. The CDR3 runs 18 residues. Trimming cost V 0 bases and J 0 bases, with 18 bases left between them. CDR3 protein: CASSLGGSHFLYQETQYF. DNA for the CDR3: TGTGCCAGCAGCTTGGGTGGCAGCCACTTCTTATACCAAGAGACCCAGTACTTC.

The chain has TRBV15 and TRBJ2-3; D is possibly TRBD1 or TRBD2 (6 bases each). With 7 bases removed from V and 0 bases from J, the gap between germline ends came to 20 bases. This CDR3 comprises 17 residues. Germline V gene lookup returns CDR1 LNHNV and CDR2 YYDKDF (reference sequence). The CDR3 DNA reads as TGTGCCACCATCGAGAGGGGGGACGGGCCTAGCACAGATACGCAGTATTTT. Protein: CATIERGDGPSTDTQYF.

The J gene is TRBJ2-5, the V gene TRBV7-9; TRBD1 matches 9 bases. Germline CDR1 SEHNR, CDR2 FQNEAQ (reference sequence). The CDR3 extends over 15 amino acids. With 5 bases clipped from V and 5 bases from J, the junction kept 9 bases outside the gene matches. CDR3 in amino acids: CASSAPGQGRETQYF. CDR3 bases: TGTGCCAGCAGCGCCCCGGGACAGGGTAGGGAGACCCAGTACTTC.

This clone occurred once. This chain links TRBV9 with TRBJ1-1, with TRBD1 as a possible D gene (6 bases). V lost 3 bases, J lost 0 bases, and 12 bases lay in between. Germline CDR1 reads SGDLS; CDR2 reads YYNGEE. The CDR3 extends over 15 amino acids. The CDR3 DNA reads TGTGCCAGCAGCGGACAGGTCGGGATGAACACTGAAGCTTTCTTT. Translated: CASSGQVGMNTEAFF.

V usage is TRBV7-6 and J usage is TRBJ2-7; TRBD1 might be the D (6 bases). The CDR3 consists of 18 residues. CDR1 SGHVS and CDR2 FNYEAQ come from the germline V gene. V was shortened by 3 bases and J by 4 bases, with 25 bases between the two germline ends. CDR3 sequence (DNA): TGTGCCAGCAGCTTCGGCAGGGGCATTAGTCTGGCGAATTACGAGCAGTACTTC. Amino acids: CASSFGRGISLANYEQYF.

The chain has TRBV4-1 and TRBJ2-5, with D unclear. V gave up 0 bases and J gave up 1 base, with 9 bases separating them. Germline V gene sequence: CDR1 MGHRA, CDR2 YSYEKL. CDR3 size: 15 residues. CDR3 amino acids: CASSQDTRSQETQYF. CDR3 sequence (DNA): TGCGCCAGCAGCCAAGATACCAGGTCCCAAGAGACCCAGTACTTC.

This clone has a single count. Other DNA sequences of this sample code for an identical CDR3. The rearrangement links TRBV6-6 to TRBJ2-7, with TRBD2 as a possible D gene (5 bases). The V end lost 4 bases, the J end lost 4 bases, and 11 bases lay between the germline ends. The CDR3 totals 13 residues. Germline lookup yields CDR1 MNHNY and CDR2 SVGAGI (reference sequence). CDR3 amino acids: CASSLGDSYEQYF. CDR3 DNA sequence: TGTGCCAGCAGTTTGGGAGATTCTTACGAGCAGTACTTC.